This TCR beta chain was observed in a study of T cell responses to AZD1222 COVID-19 vaccine. Study context: Second-dose intervals near 4 or 12 weeks were combined.

J gave up 6 bases and V 1 base, and 5 bases lay outside the gene matches. CDR1 and CDR2 (germline): GTSNPN, SVGIG (reference sequence). The CDR3 is 14 residues long. Data came from immunoSEQ multiplex PCR; TCRdb stores just in-frame clones and leaves some out. The sample yields 120,000 or so clones, 87% seen once. The source was peripheral blood, collected on day 0 of AZD1222 vaccination. The rearrangement links TRBV30 to TRBJ2-1; 8 bases are shared with TRBD2. This TCR came from an adult in good health. This CDR3 reads CAWSGGGSLNEQFF. In DNA, the CDR3 is TGTGCCTGGAGTGGCGGGGGGTCCCTCAATGAGCAGTTCTTC. Full variable domain (remainder filled in from reference TRBV30 and TRBJ2-1): SQTIHQWPATLVQPVGSPLSLECTVEGTSNPNLYWYRQAAGRGLQLLFYSVGIGQISSEVPQNLSASRPQDRQFILSSKKLLLSDSGFYLCAWSGGGSLNEQFFGPGTRLTVL.